Listed below are T cell receptor beta chains from one sample, sequenced in a study of blood T cell repertoires in COVID-19. TCRdb's table, derived via immunoSEQ multiplex PCR, lists solely in-frame clones and lacks some. The table lists roughly 57,000 clones, 85% to 90% of them singletons. The sequencing sample was made of peripheral blood. These receptors all stem from a woman aged 55-70 years with COVID-19, enrolled during active disease. Each CDR3 is given without its conserved first and last residue. Some rows have no size entry. The others give once, few or many, or a class for an expanded clone.

clone_size v_call cdr3_aa
NA TRBV5-8 ASSRPLTGDNYEQY
NA TRBV19 ASSYGGFTEAF
NA TRBV24-1 ATSPGQSSTDTQY
NA TRBV25-1 ASWRSSGIPYEQY
few TRBV2 ASSKTGWDSYEQY
NA TRBV7-9 ASSLRGLADNEQF
NA TRBV6-5 AGGTGTGNTEAF
NA TRBV6-1 ASSDQGRGYGYT
NA TRBV27 ASSTGANYGYT
NA TRBV6-2/TRBV6-3 ASSPRAGGLTDTQY
NA TRBV7-8 ASSSTQTVNTEAF
NA TRBV19 ASSMVRGDTGELF
NA TRBV30 AWIEKVGQRGLAKNIQY
once TRBV20-1 SASRTGGLVGYT
NA TRBV6-6 ASSYDGSSYEQY
few TRBV7-8 ASSQSGANVLT
NA TRBV6-2/TRBV6-3 ASSYSRSSTDTQY
NA TRBV2 ASSEGPSGSSYNEQF
few TRBV30 AWRKYRGSGNTIY
NA TRBV3-1/TRBV3-2 ASSPGVPTDTQY
NA TRBV5-5 ASSLEGRVNTEAF
NA TRBV14 ASSQDTGGLADTQY
NA TRBV13 ASSRLGTGYNEQF
medium-sized TRBV24-1 ATSDPGQGVYEQY
NA TRBV19 ASSSDRGRLAGYT
once TRBV10-3 ATKGEGGANTGELF
NA TRBV27 ASRSLGTGASPLH
NA TRBV11-1 ASTLEAGVSEQY
NA TRBV11-2 ARRKARSNQPQH
once TRBV27 ASSLSKPSGSLPSEQY
few TRBV5-1 ASSLVQGNTEAF
once TRBV15 ATSRDPQGTGNEKLF
NA TRBV3-1/TRBV3-2 ASSLSGRSYNEQF
NA TRBV19 ASMDRGTYNEQF
NA TRBV9 ASSLVKSGANVLT
NA TRBV5-5 ASSLAGGRAHSGANVLT
NA TRBV11-3 ASSLRGLTYEQY
NA TRBV28 ASSSGGYGYT
NA TRBV7-9 ASSLRTEAF
NA TRBV3-1/TRBV3-2 ASSQEVGAPYNEQF
few TRBV7-8 ASKVGTGVTYEQY